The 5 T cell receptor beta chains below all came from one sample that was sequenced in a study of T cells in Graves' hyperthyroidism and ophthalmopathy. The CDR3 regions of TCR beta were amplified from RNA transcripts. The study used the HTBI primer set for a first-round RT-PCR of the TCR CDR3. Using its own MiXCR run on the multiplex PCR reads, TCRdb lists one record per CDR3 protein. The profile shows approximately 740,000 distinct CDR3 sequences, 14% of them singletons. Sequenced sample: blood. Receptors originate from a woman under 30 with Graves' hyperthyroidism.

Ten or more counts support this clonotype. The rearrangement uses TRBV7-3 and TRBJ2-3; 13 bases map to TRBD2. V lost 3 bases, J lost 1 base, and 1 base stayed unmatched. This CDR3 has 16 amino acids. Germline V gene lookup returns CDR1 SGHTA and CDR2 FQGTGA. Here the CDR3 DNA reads TGTGCCAGCAGCTTCGGACTAGCGGGAGGCACAGATACGCAGTATTTT. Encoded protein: CASSFGLAGGTDTQYF.

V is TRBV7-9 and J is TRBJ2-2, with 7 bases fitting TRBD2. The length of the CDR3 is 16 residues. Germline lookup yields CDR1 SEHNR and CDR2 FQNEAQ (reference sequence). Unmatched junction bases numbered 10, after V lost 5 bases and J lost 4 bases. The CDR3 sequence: CASSGRLARGTGELFF. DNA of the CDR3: TGTGCCAGCAGCGGAAGACTAGCTCGGGGCACCGGGGAGCTGTTTTTT.

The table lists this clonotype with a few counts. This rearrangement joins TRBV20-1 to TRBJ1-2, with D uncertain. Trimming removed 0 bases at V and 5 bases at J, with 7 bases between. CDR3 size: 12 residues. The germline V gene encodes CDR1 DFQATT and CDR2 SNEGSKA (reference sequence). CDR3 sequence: CSARDDKYGYTF. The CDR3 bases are TGCAGTGCTAGAGATGACAAGTATGGCTACACCTTC.

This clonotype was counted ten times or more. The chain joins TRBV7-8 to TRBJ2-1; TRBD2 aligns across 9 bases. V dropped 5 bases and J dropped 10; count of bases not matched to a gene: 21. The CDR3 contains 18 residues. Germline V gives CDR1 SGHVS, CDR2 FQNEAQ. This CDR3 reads CASSRLSGAGGPTTEQFF. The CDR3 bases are TGTGCCAGCAGCCGACTGAGCGGAGCGGGAGGCCCTACAACGGAGCAGTTCTTC.

This CDR3 reads CSVEGIQANYGYTF. CDR3 in DNA: TGCAGCGTTGAGGGCATCCAAGCTAACTATGGCTACACCTTC. The genes are TRBV29-1 and TRBJ1-2, with unresolved D. CDR3 size: 14 residues. V was clipped by 3 bases and J by 0 bases, with 11 bases between them. The germline gives CDR1 SQVTM, CDR2 ANQGSEA.